This T cell receptor beta chain was captured by sequencing in a study of blood T cell repertoires in COVID-19. The germline V gene has CDR1 LNHDA and CDR2 SQIVND (reference sequence). V lost 6 bases and J lost 5; bases outside the gene matches: 6. The CDR3 runs to 14 residues. This clone occurred once. TCRdb keeps only in-frame clones here, not all; method: immunoSEQ multiplex PCR. The repertoire holds 95,000 to 150,000 clones, with about 77% as singletons. The rearrangement joins TRBV19 to TRBJ2-1; 8 bases line up with TRBD2. This receptor was obtained from a human donor in a cohort sampled during active COVID-19. The sequenced sample consisted of peripheral blood. The chain's CDR3 is CASSRTSRNNEQFF. DNA for the CDR3: TGTGCCAGTAGCCGGACTAGCAGAAACAATGAGCAGTTCTTC. The entire variable domain, with the rest obtained from reference TRBV19 and TRBJ2-1, is as follows: DGGITQSPKYLFRKEGQNVTLSCEQNLNHDAMYWYRQDPGQGLRLIYYSQIVNDFQKGDIAEGYSVSREKKESFPLTVTSAQKNPTAFYLCASSRTSRNNEQFFGPGTRLTVL.